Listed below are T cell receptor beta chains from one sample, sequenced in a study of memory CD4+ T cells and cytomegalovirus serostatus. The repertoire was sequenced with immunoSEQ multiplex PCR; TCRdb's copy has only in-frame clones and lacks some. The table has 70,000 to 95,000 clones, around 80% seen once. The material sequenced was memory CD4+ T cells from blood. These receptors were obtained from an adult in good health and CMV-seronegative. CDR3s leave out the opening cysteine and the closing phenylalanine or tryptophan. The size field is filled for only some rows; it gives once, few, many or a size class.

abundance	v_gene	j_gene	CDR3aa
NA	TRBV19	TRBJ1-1	ASTPGGFLRTEAF
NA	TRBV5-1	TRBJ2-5	ASSTDSPETQY
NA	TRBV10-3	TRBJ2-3	AISEPGAPTDTQY
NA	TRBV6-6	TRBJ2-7	ASRRTGNYEQY
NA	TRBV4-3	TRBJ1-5	ASSQGLGARQPQH
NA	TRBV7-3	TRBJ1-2	ASSLGGGYT
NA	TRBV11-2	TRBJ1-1	ASSLDRGGHSEAF
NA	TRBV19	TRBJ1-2	ASSILQEGNYGYT
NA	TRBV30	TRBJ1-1	AWSGGRNTEAF
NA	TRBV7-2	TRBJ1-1	ASSRTDRGANTEAF
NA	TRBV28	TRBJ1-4	ASSRPGGGGNEKLF
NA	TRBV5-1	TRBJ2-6	ASSLEGTGLTGANVLT
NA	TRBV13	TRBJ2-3	ASSLTSGGHTQY
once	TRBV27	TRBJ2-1	ASSPRNSGAYNEQF
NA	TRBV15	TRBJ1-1	ATSRAVIMNTEAF
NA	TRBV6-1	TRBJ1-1	ASSESQGRTEAF
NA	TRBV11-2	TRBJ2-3	ASSLDRLVGDTQY
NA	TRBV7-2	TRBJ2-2	ASSQSRGALTGELF
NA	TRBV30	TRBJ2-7	AWRDRGKYEQY